Presented here are 20 T cell receptor beta chains from one specimen sequenced in a study of blood T cell repertoires in COVID-19. This table comes from immunoSEQ multiplex PCR, and its TCRdb copy is limited to in-frame clones, with some not included. The data show about 190,000 clones, with around 83% seen just once and roughly 2.9% held by the top ten. Sequencing used peripheral blood. Source of these receptors: a man over 45 with active or convalescent COVID-19.

J is TRBJ2-7 and V is TRBV18; 7 bases match TRBD2. V trimming: 1 base; J trimming: 3 bases; junction bases outside the gene matches: 6. The CDR3 consists of 15 residues. Germline CDR1 KGHSH, CDR2 LQKENI. For the CDR3, the DNA is TGTGCCAGCTCACCACTACCTGGGAGGGACTACGAGCAGTACTTC. This codes for CASSPLPGRDYEQYF.

In nucleotides, the CDR3 is TGTGCCAGCAGTTCCACCAACAGGAAAAACATTCAGTACTTC. Its translation: CASSSTNRKNIQYF. This rearrangement joins TRBV28 to TRBJ2-4; perhaps TRBD1 as D (5 bases). CDR3 length equals 14 residues. V lost 4 bases to trimming and J lost 4 bases, with 11 bases between them. Germline CDR1 is MDHEN and CDR2 is SYDVKM.

The gene calls are TRBV18 and TRBJ1-6; tentative D call: TRBD1 (6 bases). V lost 3 bases, J lost 6 bases, and 15 bases lay in between. This CDR3 has 16 amino acids. Germline-derived CDR1 and CDR2 are KGHSH and LQKENI. The DNA of the CDR3 is TGTGCCAGCTCACCGAGGCCGCCAGGGGTTAATTCACCCCTCCACTTT. This codes for CASSPRPPGVNSPLHF.

This chain joins TRBV6-5 and TRBJ2-5; TRBD2 matches at 7 bases. Germline V gene data show CDR1 as MNHEY and CDR2 as SVGAGI. V trimming: 2 bases; J trimming: 4 bases; junction bases outside the gene matches: 4. The length of the CDR3 is 14 residues. The CDR3: CASSYTGEGETQYF. The CDR3 coding sequence is TGTGCCAGCAGTTACACTGGGGAGGGAGAGACCCAGTACTTC.

The CDR3 is CASGLTGWNTEAFF. In DNA, the CDR3 is TGTGCCAGCGGTCTTACAGGGTGGAACACTGAAGCTTTCTTT. The V gene is TRBV2, the J gene TRBJ1-1; a possible D gene is TRBD1 (6 bases). Germline V CDR1 and CDR2: SNHLY, FYNNEI. The ends were cut back, 8 bases at V and 1 base at J, with 14 bases in the middle. The CDR3 spans 14 residues.

The chain has TRBV19 and TRBJ1-4, with 8 nucleotides matching TRBD1. Germline V gives CDR1 LNHDA, CDR2 SQIVND (reference sequence). Trimming cost V 3 bases and J 8 bases; bases outside gene matches: 5. The length of the CDR3 is 14 residues. The DNA for the CDR3 is TGTGCCAGTAGTATGGAACAGGGGGGGGAAAAACTGTTTTTT. This codes for CASSMEQGGEKLFF.

This chain uses TRBV27 with TRBJ1-1; 9 bases are a match to TRBD1. The CDR3 is 15 amino acids. Germline V gene lookup returns CDR1 MNHEY and CDR2 SMNVEV (reference sequence). V lost 5 bases and J lost 3; bases outside the gene matches: 7. The CDR3 DNA reads TGTGCCAGCAGTAAATTACAGGGGGCCTACACTGAAGCTTTCTTT. Protein: CASSKLQGAYTEAFF.

This clone was seen a single time. The chain has TRBV30 and TRBJ1-2; D is undetermined. The CDR3 spans 14 residues. Between the trimmed V and J ends, which lost 0 bases and 0 bases, there was a span of 8 bases. Germline loops: CDR1 GTSNPN, CDR2 SVGIG (reference sequence). The DNA of the CDR3 is TGTGCCTGGAGTGTACGTCCTACTAACTATGGCTACACCTTC. Translation: CAWSVRPTNYGYTF.

The J gene is TRBJ1-5, the V gene TRBV5-6, with D possibly TRBD1 on 6 matching bases. V lost 1 base and J lost 5, with 19 bases in between. Germline values: CDR1 SGHDT, CDR2 YYEEEE. The CDR3 is made up of 17 amino acids. CDR3 region: CASSLYGQLIMYQPQHF. CDR3 bases: TGTGCCAGCAGCTTGTATGGACAGCTGATCATGTATCAGCCCCAGCATTTT.

This clone occurred a few times. V usage is TRBV5-1 and J usage is TRBJ1-2; D possibly corresponds to TRBD1 (6 bases). Germline-derived CDR1 and CDR2 are SGHRS and YFSETQ. The CDR3 runs 13 residues. The V end lost 1 base, the J end lost 6 bases, and 10 bases lay between the germline ends. The CDR3 region is CASSLNNRDGYTF. In nucleotides, the CDR3 is TGCGCCAGCAGCTTGAATAACAGGGATGGCTACACCTTC.

This clone was detected only a few times. V and J are TRBV4-1 and TRBJ2-1; tentative D call: TRBD2 (6 bases). The CDR3 is made up of 15 amino acids. Germline assignment: CDR1 MGHRA and CDR2 YSYEKL. V was pared by 0 bases and J by 10 bases, with 16 bases between. The CDR3 coding sequence is TGCGCCAGCAGCCAAGAAGCACAGCGGAGGGCGGAGCAGTTCTTC. Protein product: CASSQEAQRRAEQFF.

The chain joins TRBV15 to TRBJ2-6; D not certain. The germline gives CDR1 LNHNV, CDR2 YYDKDF (reference sequence). V was shortened by 4 bases and J by 0 bases, with 7 bases between the two germline ends. The length of the CDR3 is 15 residues. The CDR3 loop reads CATSKASSGANVLTF. Written as DNA, the CDR3 is TGTGCCACCAGCAAAGCCTCCTCTGGGGCCAACGTCCTGACTTTC.

The chain joins TRBV7-2 to TRBJ1-2; 8 positions agree with TRBD1. V shed 2 bases, J shed 6 bases, and the junction held 2 bases outside the gene matches. Germline CDR1 and CDR2: SGHTA and FQGNSA. This CDR3 is built from 13 residues. CDR3 amino acids: CASSLQGANGYTF. The CDR3, as DNA: TGTGCCAGCAGCTTACAGGGGGCAAATGGCTACACCTTC. The variable domain in full, completed from reference TRBV7-2 and TRBJ1-2, reads GAGVSQSPSNKVTEKGKDVELRCDPISGHTALYWYRQSLGQGLEFLIYFQGNSAPDKSGLPSDRFSAERTGGSVSTLTIQRTQQEDSAVYLCASSLQGANGYTFGSGTRLTVV.

The chain has TRBV7-9 and TRBJ2-3, with 9 bases fitting TRBD1. The CDR3 is 15 amino acids. Germline V gene data show CDR1 as SEHNR and CDR2 as FQNEAQ (reference sequence). V dropped 5 bases and J dropped 5; count of bases not matched to a gene: 8. This CDR3 is CASSVQGAAGDTQYF. The CDR3 DNA follows: TGTGCCAGCAGCGTACAGGGGGCGGCCGGAGATACGCAGTATTTT.

Comment on this clone: Other nucleotide sequences from this sample produce the same CDR3. The chain is built from TRBV29-1 and TRBJ1-2; D is unresolved. The CDR3 is 12 residues long. V was pared by 4 bases and J by 2 bases, with 8 bases between. Per germline, CDR1 SQVTM and CDR2 ANQGSEA. Here the CDR3 reads CSVGSVNYGYTF. DNA of the CDR3: TGCAGCGTTGGCTCAGTAAACTATGGCTACACCTTC.

The chain uses TRBV19 and TRBJ2-7; maybe TRBD1 (5 bases). V was cut by 4 bases and J by 0 bases, with 13 bases left in between. The CDR3 runs 15 residues. CDR1 LNHDA and CDR2 SQIVND come from the germline V gene (reference sequence). In nucleotides, the CDR3 is TGTGCCAGTAGTACCGTACATGGGGCCTCCTACGAGCAGTACTTC. The encoded protein is CASSTVHGASYEQYF.

The V and J genes are TRBV2 and TRBJ1-6; D is unclear. CDR1 is SNHLY, CDR2 FYNNEI, per germline. This CDR3 is built from 15 residues. V was clipped by 6 bases and J by 8 bases, with 17 bases between them. The CDR3 region is CASRAEAPRDSPLHF. In DNA form, the CDR3 reads TGTGCCAGCAGAGCGGAGGCCCCGAGGGATTCACCCCTCCACTTT.

There are a few counts of this clone. The V gene is TRBV10-3, the J gene TRBJ2-7, with D tentatively TRBD1 (6 bases). V lost 10 bases, J lost 5 bases, and 27 bases lay in between. CDR3 length equals 16 residues. CDR1 and CDR2 (germline): ENHRY, SYGVKD. The CDR3 nucleotides read TGTGCCACCTCAAAGGAACTCGGGACACCCTTCGACGAGCAGTACTTC. Its protein is CATSKELGTPFDEQYF.

The chain is built from TRBV2 and TRBJ1-4; weak D call: TRBD1 (6 bases). V shed 6 bases and J shed 1 base, with 12 bases lying between them. The CDR3 loop spans 15 amino acids. From germline, CDR1 is SNHLY and CDR2 FYNNEI. Written as DNA, the CDR3 is TGTGCCAGCAGAGATATAGGGGGAACTAATGAAAAACTGTTTTTT. This translates into CASRDIGGTNEKLFF.

At least ten counts were recorded for this clone. This chain uses TRBV9 with TRBJ1-6; D unresolved. The CDR3 is 15 residues long. Germline V gene data show CDR1 as SGDLS and CDR2 as YYNGEE. V gave up 0 bases and J gave up 7 bases, with 11 bases separating them. CDR3 DNA sequence: TGTGCCAGCAGCGTAGAGGAGGGAGGGAATTCACCCCTCCACTTT. Its translation is CASSVEEGGNSPLHF.